This TCR beta chain derives from a study of blood T cell repertoires in COVID-19. Across the whole study: Sources were T cells, B-cell-depleted T cells, or PBMCs; the material itself was cDNA or gDNA.

Using immunoSEQ multiplex PCR, the repertoire was profiled, and TCRdb retains in-frame clones only, with some absent. The sample shows about 170,000 clones, more than 75% of them seen only once. The receptor comes from a man between 18 and 29 years old with active or convalescent COVID-19. The sample comprised peripheral blood.

DNA of the CDR3: TGTGCCAGCAGCCAAGAGATGGAGCAGATACAAGAGACCCAGTACTTC. Translated: CASSQEMEQIQETQYF. This chain joins TRBV3-1 (or the pseudogene TRBV3-2) and TRBJ2-5, with D unresolved. Trimming removed 0 bases at V and 2 bases at J, with 13 bases between. Germline values: CDR1 LGHDT, CDR2 YNNKEL (reference sequence). The CDR3 consists of 16 residues.